One sample yielded the 3 T cell receptor beta chains listed below, sequenced in a study of cytomegalovirus exposure and HLA in healthy donors. With 60 Vbeta and 13 Jbeta primers, the PCR was carried out. TCRdb's table, derived via immunoSEQ multiplex PCR, lists solely in-frame clones and lacks some. The sample has 150,000 to 200,000 clones, around 77% seen once. The sample was PBMCs. The origin of the receptors is a woman aged 40 to 50 in good health and CMV-seronegative.

This chain connects TRBV27 to TRBJ2-7, with 12 bases identical to TRBD2. V trimming: 4 bases; J trimming: 3 bases; junction bases outside the gene matches: 10. Germline values: CDR1 MNHEY, CDR2 SMNVEV (reference sequence). This CDR3 spans 17 amino acids. The DNA for the CDR3 is TGTGCCAGCAGTTGGGCTAGCGGGAGGGCGGGCCTCTACGAGCAGTACTTC. As protein: CASSWASGRAGLYEQYF.

The chain joins TRBV7-6 to TRBJ2-3; tentative D call: TRBD2 (5 bases). Germline CDR1 and CDR2: SGHVS and FNYEAQ. Trimming removed 2 bases at V and 0 bases at J, with 9 bases between. This CDR3 contains 15 residues. CDR3 DNA: TGTGCCAGCAGCTTATCTGGCGGGAGCACAGATACGCAGTATTTT. It specifies CASSLSGGSTDTQYF.

This chain joins TRBV5-1 and TRBJ1-1; perhaps TRBD1 as D (6 bases). The CDR3 loop spans 14 amino acids. Germline CDR1 SGHRS, CDR2 YFSETQ. Trimming pared 3 bases from V and 2 bases from J, leaving 11 bases between. Here the CDR3 reads CASSSGTLNTEAFF. The CDR3 DNA reads as TGCGCCAGCAGCTCCGGGACACTAAACACTGAAGCTTTCTTT.